Each of the 8 T cell receptor beta chains below was sequenced from the same sample in a study of blood T cell repertoires in COVID-19. Method: immunoSEQ multiplex PCR; TCRdb's copy keeps in-frame clones and lacks some. This sample carries tens of thousands of clones, approximately 78% of them seen once, and the ten largest clones take roughly 14%. Input material: peripheral blood. The receptor source for this set is a man aged 80 or over with acute or convalescent COVID-19.

This chain uses TRBV9 with TRBJ1-2, with 8 positions matching TRBD1. Germline lookup yields CDR1 SGDLS and CDR2 YYNGEE. The CDR3 length is 14 residues. Trimming took 0 bases from V and 7 from J; bases not matched to a gene: 5. CDR3 region: CASSVDSGGGGYTF. CDR3 nucleotides: TGTGCCAGCAGCGTAGATTCAGGGGGCGGTGGCTACACCTTC.

This rearrangement joins TRBV7-3 to TRBJ2-1, with D unresolved. V lost 1 base and J 6 bases, leaving 7 bases between the germline ends. The CDR3 is 13 residues long. Germline lookup yields CDR1 SGHTA and CDR2 FQGTGA. CDR3 sequence: CASSLNRVNEQFF. The CDR3 DNA is TGTGCCAGCAGCTTAAACAGAGTCAATGAGCAGTTCTTC.

The rearrangement joins TRBV19 to TRBJ2-6; the D gene is possibly TRBD1 (6 bases). From germline, CDR1 is LNHDA and CDR2 SQIVND (reference sequence). Deletions cut 6 bases from V and 1 base from J, with 19 bases between. This CDR3 is 18 amino acids long. The CDR3 spells CASSLQGSILSGANVLTF. Written as DNA, the CDR3 is TGTGCCAGTAGCTTACAGGGCTCCATCCTTTCTGGGGCCAACGTCCTGACTTTC. The whole variable domain, filled in from reference TRBV19 and TRBJ2-6, reads DGGITQSPKYLFRKEGQNVTLSCEQNLNHDAMYWYRQDPGQGLRLIYYSQIVNDFQKGDIAEGYSVSREKKESFPLTVTSAQKNPTAFYLCASSLQGSILSGANVLTFGAGSRLTVL.

V gene TRBV4-2 combines with J gene TRBJ2-6; TRBD1 might be the D (5 bases). The CDR3 covers 19 residues. In germline, CDR1 is LGHNA, CDR2 YNFKEQ. Trimming removed 2 bases at V and 0 bases at J, with 17 bases between. The CDR3 DNA reads as TGTGCCAGCAGCCAAAAGGGATATCGACAGAGCTCTGGGGCCAACGTCCTGACTTTC. It is translated as CASSQKGYRQSSGANVLTF.

To note about this clone: The identical CDR3 is also encoded by other nucleotide sequences in the sample. The chain joins TRBV7-2 to TRBJ2-3; 7 bases map to TRBD2. The junction had 7 bases not matched to a gene; V was cut back by 4 bases and J by 3 bases. Germline loops: CDR1 SGHTA, CDR2 FQGNSA. The CDR3 covers 15 residues. CDR3 bases: TGTGCCAGCAGCTCCGGACTAGTGGGGACAGATACGCAGTATTTT. Translation gives CASSSGLVGTDTQYF.

The chain carries TRBV7-2 and TRBJ2-1; D is perhaps TRBD1 (6 bases). Germline values: CDR1 SGHTA, CDR2 FQGNSA. The CDR3 extends over 13 amino acids. V was pared by 1 base and J by 14 bases, with 15 bases between. This CDR3 reads CASSLDREILKFF. The CDR3 DNA sequence: TGTGCCAGCAGCTTAGACAGGGAGATCCTTAAGTTCTTC.

This clone is a singleton in its sample. The rearrangement joins TRBV5-4 to TRBJ2-2; 9 bases map to TRBD1. Germline V CDR1 and CDR2: SGHNT, YYREEE (reference sequence). V lost 4 bases and J lost 4; bases outside the gene matches: 5. There are 15 residues in the CDR3. Here the CDR3 DNA reads TGTGCCAGCAGCGCCACAGGGGGCATCACCGGGGAGCTGTTTTTT. Translating it yields CASSATGGITGELFF.

The gene calls are TRBV27 and TRBJ2-5, with 8 bases matching TRBD2. Trimming cost V 4 bases and J 3 bases; bases outside gene matches: 7. Germline V gives CDR1 MNHEY, CDR2 SMNVEV (reference sequence). There are 15 residues in the CDR3. The CDR3 sequence is CASSSQGAGEETQYF. The CDR3 DNA follows: TGTGCCAGCAGTTCCCAGGGAGCGGGGGAAGAGACCCAGTACTTC.